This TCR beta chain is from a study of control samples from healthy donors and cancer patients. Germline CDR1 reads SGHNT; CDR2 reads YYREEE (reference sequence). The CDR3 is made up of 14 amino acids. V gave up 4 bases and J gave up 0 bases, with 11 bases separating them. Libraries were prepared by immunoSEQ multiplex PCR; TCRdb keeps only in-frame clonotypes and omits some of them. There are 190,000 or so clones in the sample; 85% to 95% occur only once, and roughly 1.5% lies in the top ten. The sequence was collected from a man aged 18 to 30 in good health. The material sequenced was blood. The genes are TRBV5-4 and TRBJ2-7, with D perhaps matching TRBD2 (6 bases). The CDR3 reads CASSRGTASYEQYF. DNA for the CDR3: TGTGCCAGCAGCCGCGGGACGGCCTCCTACGAGCAGTACTTC.